Listed here is a single T cell receptor beta chain. This sample is part of a study of Graves' ophthalmopathy and Graves' hyperthyroidism. The V gene's germline CDR1 is MGHRA and CDR2 YSYEKL. The CDR3 totals 13 residues. V was trimmed by 1 base and J by 6 bases, leaving 7 bases between them. RNA transcripts yielded amplified TCR beta CDR3 regions. First-round RT-PCR with HTBI primers preceded a second-round multiplex PCR. TCRdb reanalysed the multiplex PCR reads using MiXCR and keeps one entry per CDR3 protein. The top ten hold around 6.5% of the sample, which has fewer than 650,000 distinct CDR3 sequences, over 20% seen once.

This sequence was found in a woman in her late teens or twenties with stable Graves' hyperthyroidism. Some clones in this sample may be carry-over from other donors' samples. The sample consisted of peripheral blood. J is TRBJ1-5 and V is TRBV4-1; no firm D call. CDR3 coding DNA: TGCGCCAGCAGCCAAGTGGAAGCTCAGCCCCAGCATTTT. As protein: CASSQVEAQPQHF.